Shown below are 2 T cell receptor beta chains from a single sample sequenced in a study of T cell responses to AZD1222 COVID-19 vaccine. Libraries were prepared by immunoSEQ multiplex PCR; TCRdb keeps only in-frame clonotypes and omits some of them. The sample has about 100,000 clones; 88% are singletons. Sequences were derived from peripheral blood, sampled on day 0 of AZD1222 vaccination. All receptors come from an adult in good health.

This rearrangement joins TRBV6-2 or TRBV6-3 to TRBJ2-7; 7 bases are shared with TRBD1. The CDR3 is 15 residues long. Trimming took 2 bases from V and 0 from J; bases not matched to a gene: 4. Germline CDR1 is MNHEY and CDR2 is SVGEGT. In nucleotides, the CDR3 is TGTGCCAGCAGTTACACGGGGACAGCCTCCTACGAGCAGTACTTC. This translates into CASSYTGTASYEQYF.

CDR3 sequence: CASSPTRGGTGTSGANVLTF. For the CDR3, the DNA is TGCGCCAGCAGCCCTACAAGAGGGGGCACAGGGACCTCTGGGGCCAACGTCCTGACTTTC. The chain carries TRBV4-3 and TRBJ2-6, with 7 nucleotides matching TRBD1. The CDR3 contains 20 residues. Trimming took 4 bases from V and 0 from J; bases not matched to a gene: 15. CDR1 is LGHNA, CDR2 YSLEER, per germline.